This T cell receptor beta chain came from a study of T cells in Graves' hyperthyroidism and ophthalmopathy (dated by TCRdb to the late 2010s). Background on the whole study: Peripheral blood was collected at initial diagnosis, before any treatment. A discovery cohort of about 96 patients, 43 with Graves' ophthalmopathy and about 58 with stable Graves' hyperthyroidism, was used to find distinguishing TCR V-J signatures. Whether ophthalmopathy could be predicted prospectively was tested in an independent validation cohort made up of under 20 hyperthyroidism patients plus 17 patients who later progressed to ophthalmopathy. The approximately 98 discovery patients were randomly divided into training and test sets at a 7:3 ratio. In roughly six Graves' hyperthyroidism patients, the study also compared T-cell repertoires from thyroid tissue with T-cell repertoires from blood. Following sampling, methimazole starting at 30 mg daily was given to hyperthyroidism patients, and high-dose intravenous methylprednisolone was given to ophthalmopathy patients. TCR Vbeta CDR3 sequencing of approximately 140 peripheral blood samples (over 40 ophthalmopathy, about 80 hyperthyroidism and roughly 17 progressor patients) is reported in the paper. Broader findings and caveats from the paper: Most expanded thyroid clonotypes (frequency above 0.001) were also detected in blood, suggesting blood repertoires may reflect thyroid immune responses. Sample size was not statistically predetermined, and blinding of investigators to group allocation was not performed. In validation, progression to ophthalmopathy was predicted by the model with nearly 71% sensitivity and approximately 78% specificity, a median of approximately 7.1 months before onset. A model built on a 13 V-J signature distinguished ophthalmopathy from stable hyperthyroidism, reaching around 87% sensitivity and 81% to 83% specificity in cross-validation and 80%/75% in testing.

In its sample, this clonotype was seen many times. Its antigen specificity is not known. Base qualities are missing; no much larger clone stands one base away. The germline V gene yields SNHLY for CDR1 and FYNNEI for CDR2. There are 14 amino acids in the CDR3, from cysteine to phenylalanine inclusive. CDR3 DNA only is kept here, 42 bases in frame from base 1. The germline V and J ends show losses of 5 bases and 4 bases respectively, and no gene match explains 7 bases of the junction. The TCR beta CDR3 regions were amplified from the RNA transcripts. The TCR CDR3 was subjected to a first round of RT-PCR using the HTBI primer set and the Qiagen OneStep RT-PCR kit. The libraries were constructed in a second round of multiplex PCR and then size-selected and purified. Sequencing of the libraries was done on an Illumina HiSeq2000 using paired-end 100 bp reads. The authors' analysis ran thus. SOAPnuke was used to process the raw data, removing reads that contained adapters or uncalled bases, had a mean Phred below 15, or lacked an exact match to the constant primer or identifier. High-quality paired reads were merged with COPE v1.2.5, and unique nucleotide sequences were defined as clonotypes. MiTCR v1.1 was used to align the clonotypes against IMGT TRBV, TRBD and TRBJ reference segments. Analysis was restricted to V-J combinations with a frequency above 0.0001, which covered 98% to 99.2% of repertoires. The TCS score was defined as F50 (clonal expansion) divided by E x V (chaos), with BLOSUM62-based TCRdist calculated between CDR3 peptides within each V-J. Welch's t-statistics and random forest reduced around 550 V-J features to 10 to 15, which were used in a naive Bayes classifier (R e1071). In TCRdb, the public reads were trimmed at Q25 with fastp and aligned with MiXCR, with productive beta chains retained. Under each unique CDR3 protein, matching rows form one entry showing the most common genes and DNA. It is TCRdb's table, rather than the study itself, that gives the V and J calls and clone size. A total of under 400,000 distinct CDR3 sequences appear in this sample, 15% to 20% of them only once. The ten most abundant clones make up around 15% of the sample.

Ophthalmopathy patients had moderately to severely active disease, Clinical Activity Score of at least 3, NOSPECS grade of at least 4, and duration under 3 months. The study excluded patients with uncontrolled infections, other autoimmune diseases, pregnancy or lactation. Diagnoses relied on clinical symptoms, serum thyroxine and TRAb, thyroid ultrasound and orbital computed tomography. PBMCs were separated from under 11 ml of fresh peripheral blood using Ficoll-Paque density gradient centrifugation. Total RNA was extracted using Trizol reagent, and RNA quality was assessed on an Agilent 2100 Bioanalyzer.

The rearranged segments are TRBV2 and TRBJ2-5; 7 bases in between match TRBD1. This TCR derives from a woman between 40 and 50 years old with Graves' ophthalmopathy. Sequencing used blood. The CDR3 loop reads CASSITGVVETQYF. The DNA sequence is given as TGTGCCAGCAGTATAACAGGGGTTGTAGAGACCCAGTACTTC.